Included here is one TCR beta chain sequence, with context. Its antigen remains unknown. Separation from the roughly 670-subject first cohort characterized the roughly 120-subject validation cohort, to which the donors belonged. Repertoires were generated with immunoSEQ multiplex PCR, while TCRdb's copy carries only in-frame clones and drops some. The sample has under 150,000 clones, about 87% seen once. The data were obtained in a study of cytomegalovirus exposure and HLA in healthy donors. Overall study results and limits: A later analysis found first-cohort TCR clusters tended to co-occur in the 90 to 150 validation repertoires. Cytomegalovirus-associated status was assigned to approximately 160 TCR beta chains.

The CDR3 covers 15 residues. V lost 9 bases to trimming and J lost 5 bases, with 20 bases between them. The V gene's germline CDR1 is LNHDA and CDR2 SQIVND (reference sequence). The receptor's source is a man aged 18 to 29 in good health and CMV-seropositive. Sequenced material: PBMCs. The chain is built from TRBV19 and TRBJ1-5; D call uncertain. The CDR3 nucleotides read TGTGCCAGCTCCCTTCGCCCGGTTGTTCATCAGCCCCAGCATTTT. Translation gives CASSLRPVVHQPQHF. The full variable domain, rest sourced from reference TRBV19 and TRBJ1-5, is DGGITQSPKYLFRKEGQNVTLSCEQNLNHDAMYWYRQDPGQGLRLIYYSQIVNDFQKGDIAEGYSVSREKKESFPLTVTSAQKNPTAFYLCASSLRPVVHQPQHFGDGTRLSIL.